The 25 T cell receptor beta chains given below trace back to one sample, sequenced in a study of T cells in Graves' hyperthyroidism and ophthalmopathy. RNA transcripts served as the template for amplifying TCR beta CDR3 regions. The TCR CDR3 was amplified in a first-round RT-PCR using the HTBI primer set. TCRdb re-derived calls from the multiplex PCR reads in MiXCR, one entry per CDR3 protein. The sample records approximately 640,000 distinct CDR3 sequences, approximately 42% being singletons. Sequencing was performed on peripheral blood or thyroid tissue (not recorded which). The receptors originated from an adult man with Graves' disease, either hyperthyroidism or ophthalmopathy (not recorded which).

The chain combines TRBV5-1 with TRBJ1-5; 7 nucleotides match TRBD1. The CDR3 is 15 amino acids. The germline gives CDR1 SGHRS, CDR2 YFSETQ. V lost 0 bases, J lost 7 bases, and 7 bases stayed unmatched. CDR3 DNA: TGCGCCAGCAGCTTGGAGGGGGCGCCTGAACAGCCCCAGCATTTT. Translating it yields CASSLEGAPEQPQHF.

The genes are TRBV7-9 and TRBJ1-2; D not certain. Trimming removed 5 bases from V and 4 bases from J, with 11 bases in between. CDR3 size: 13 residues. The V gene's germline CDR1 is SEHNR and CDR2 FQNEAQ (reference sequence). CDR3 sequence reads: CASSVEGFYGYTF. The CDR3 DNA is TGTGCCAGCAGCGTAGAAGGGTTCTATGGCTACACCTTC.

This sequence joins TRBV24-1 and TRBJ1-6, with 10 bases matching TRBD1. Germline CDR1 KGHDR, CDR2 SFDVKD. V gave up 5 bases and J gave up 2 bases; unmatched junction bases: 8. The CDR3 loop spans 18 amino acids. The CDR3 DNA sequence: TGTGCCACCAGTGCCTCCTCGGGACAGGGGACCTATAATTCACCCCTCCACTTT. Its protein product is CATSASSGQGTYNSPLHF.

This clonotype was detected only a few times. This chain joins TRBV6-6 and TRBJ2-5, with D perhaps given as TRBD1 or TRBD2 (5 bases each). Germline V CDR1 and CDR2: MNHNY, SVGAGI (reference sequence). The CDR3 has 13 amino acids. Deletions cut 0 bases from V and 9 bases from J, with 11 bases between. DNA of the CDR3: TGTGCCAGCAGTTACTCAGGGGAGAGGCCCCAGTACTTC. Translation gives CASSYSGERPQYF.

The genes are TRBV2 and TRBJ1-3; tentative D call: TRBD1 (5 bases). V was pared by 4 bases and J by 8 bases, with 18 bases between. The CDR3 length is 15 residues. Per germline, CDR1 SNHLY and CDR2 FYNNEI. DNA of the CDR3: TGTGCCAGCAGTGTCGGGCCGTTCAGAGGGGACACCATATATTTT. This encodes CASSVGPFRGDTIYF. The full variable domain, in which reference TRBV2 and TRBJ1-3 provide the parts outside the CDR3, is EPEVTQTPSHQVTQMGQEVILRCVPISNHLYFYWYRQILGQKVEFLVSFYNNEISEKSEIFDDQFSVERPDGSNFTLKIRSTKLEDSAMYFCASSVGPFRGDTIYFGEGSWLTVV.

V and J are TRBV7-9 and TRBJ2-7; 8 positions agree with TRBD1. Germline V lookup: CDR1 SEHNR, CDR2 FQNEAQ (reference sequence). V lost 6 bases to trimming and J lost 5 bases; unmatched junction nucleotides: 18. The CDR3 is 17 residues long. The CDR3 DNA is TGTGCCAGCAGTGCTAGAGCCCTCGACAGGGGACGGGACGAGCAGTACTTC. Residues: CASSARALDRGRDEQYF.

The chain links TRBV12-3 or TRBV12-4 to TRBJ2-5; 10 nucleotides agree with TRBD1. This CDR3 is built from 16 residues. Losses at the gene ends were 5 bases for V and 2 bases for J; bases not matched to a gene: 8. The CDR3 nucleotides are TGTGCCAGCAGTCTCGGGACAGGGGCTATTCAAGAGACCCAGTACTTC. As protein: CASSLGTGAIQETQYF.

The chain carries TRBV10-3 and TRBJ1-4; D not certain. CDR1 ENHRY and CDR2 SYGVKD come from the germline V gene. The CDR3 covers 14 residues. Trimming took off 7 bases at V and 7 bases at J, with 16 bases between the two ends. Here the CDR3 DNA reads TGTGCCATCACCCGTGGCGAGGGCCGTGAAAAACTGTTTTTT. This translates into CAITRGEGREKLFF.

Only a few counts were recorded for this clonotype. The chain is built from TRBV29-1 and TRBJ1-1; 7 positions agree with TRBD1. The CDR3 spans 14 residues. In germline, CDR1 is SQVTM, CDR2 ANQGSEA. The trim removed 3 bases at V and 6 bases at J, leaving 10 bases unmatched. This chain's CDR3 is CSVETYRQGAEAFF. CDR3 coding DNA: TGCAGCGTTGAGACCTACCGACAGGGTGCTGAAGCTTTCTTT.

The genes are TRBV11-2 and TRBJ1-5, with 12 nucleotides matching TRBD1. The CDR3 runs to 20 residues. Germline trimming cut 7 bases from V and 0 bases from J; bases unmatched to any gene: 16. CDR1 is SGHAT and CDR2 is FQNNGV in the germline V gene. CDR3 nucleotide sequence: TGTGCCAGCATTAATATCCGGGACAGGGGGCTGAGCGTTAGCAATCAGCCCCAGCATTTT. Its translation: CASINIRDRGLSVSNQPQHF.

The chain has TRBV3-1 and TRBJ1-5; D is uncertain. Germline V gives CDR1 LGHDT, CDR2 YNNKEL (reference sequence). V lost 1 base and J lost 4, with 5 bases in between. The CDR3 runs 13 residues. The CDR3: CASSQGKNQPQHF. Written as DNA, the CDR3 is TGTGCCAGCAGCCAAGGGAAAAATCAGCCCCAGCATTTT.

This clonotype was seen just once. Relative to the germline gene, one junction end is altered; a read error may explain this. This chain uses TRBV15 with TRBJ2-2; 11 bases fit TRBD2. Germline V gene sequence: CDR1 LNHNV, CDR2 YYDKDF (reference sequence). The CDR3 has 17 residues. CDR3 region: CAASTPLAGGHTGELFF. The CDR3 nucleotides are TGTGCCGCCAGCACCCCTCTAGCGGGAGGACACACCGGGGAGCTGTTTTTT.

This clonotype was counted only a few times. The chain combines TRBV7-9 with TRBJ1-3, with D possibly TRBD1 on 5 matching bases. V was pared by 6 bases and J by 0 bases, with 9 bases between. The germline V gene encodes CDR1 SEHNR and CDR2 FQNEAQ (reference sequence). There are 14 residues in the CDR3. As DNA, the CDR3 is TGTGCCAGCAGGCCGAGGGGCTCTGGAAACACCATATATTTT. It translates to CASRPRGSGNTIYF. The whole variable domain, remainder taken from reference TRBV7-9 and TRBJ1-3, is DTGVSQNPRHKITKRGQNVTFRCDPISEHNRLYWYRQTLGQGPEFLTYFQNEAQLEKSRLLSDRFSAERPKGSFSTLEIQRTEQGDSAMYLCASRPRGSGNTIYFGEGSWLTVV.

This clonotype turned up a few times. The chain carries TRBV7-9 and TRBJ1-2, with D perhaps TRBD1 (5 bases). Germline CDR1 and CDR2: SEHNR and FQNEAQ (reference sequence). V was shortened by 5 bases and J by 3 bases, with 16 bases between the two germline ends. The CDR3 runs 15 residues. In nucleotides, the CDR3 is TGTGCCAGCAGCGTAGGGATCCAGGGTTACTATGGCTACACCTTC. It translates to CASSVGIQGYYGYTF.

With regard to this clonotype: One base away lies a much larger clone, so this may be a sequencing read error. The rearrangement uses TRBV29-1 and TRBJ1-4; 10 nucleotides line up with TRBD1. CDR3 length: 15 amino acids. Germline CDR1 is SQVTM and CDR2 is ANQGSEA. Here the CDR3 reads CSVDGTGATNEKLLF. In nucleotides, the CDR3 is TGCAGCGTTGATGGGACAGGGGCAACTAATGAAAAACTGCTTTTT.

This clonotype was detected only a few times. The chain joins TRBV6-5 to TRBJ2-5; a weak D match, TRBD2 (5 bases). V was pared by 7 bases and J by 5 bases, with 20 bases between. CDR1 is MNHEY, CDR2 SVGAGI, per germline. The CDR3 consists of 15 residues. CDR3 coding DNA: TGTGCCAGCACCCAGTCGAGGGAGAGGTGGGAGACCCAGTACTTC. It is translated as CASTQSRERWETQYF.

The chain carries TRBV25-1 and TRBJ1-3; no definite D call. CDR1 and CDR2 from the germline V gene are MGHDK and SYGVNS. V lost 8 bases to trimming and J lost 0 bases, with 14 bases between them. The CDR3 contains 15 residues. Here the CDR3 reads CASLGQAPSGNTIYF. The CDR3 nucleotides are TGTGCCAGCTTAGGTCAGGCCCCCTCTGGAAACACCATATATTTT.

This chain uses TRBV25-1 with TRBJ1-4, with 8 positions matching TRBD1. V lost 3 bases and J lost 2; bases outside the gene matches: 8. CDR1 is MGHDK and CDR2 is SYGVNS in the germline V gene. This CDR3 spans 17 amino acids. CDR3 in amino acids: CASSEPRTGTTNEKLFF. As DNA, the CDR3 is TGTGCCAGCAGTGAGCCTCGGACAGGGACTACTAATGAAAAACTGTTTTTT.

In this sample, this clonotype turned up once. The genes are TRBV7-9 and TRBJ2-5; TRBD1 might be the D (6 bases). The CDR3 spans 16 residues. The germline V gene has CDR1 SEHNR and CDR2 FQNEAQ (reference sequence). V dropped 1 base and J dropped 5 bases, with 17 bases sitting between them. The CDR3 here is CASSLGDAGAWETQYF. The CDR3 nucleotides read TGTGCCAGCAGCTTAGGGGACGCAGGGGCATGGGAGACCCAGTACTTC.

This clonotype was seen repeatedly, ten times or more. V usage is TRBV20-1 and J usage is TRBJ1-6, with D hard to call. Germline lookup yields CDR1 DFQATT and CDR2 SNEGSKA (reference sequence). This CDR3 is 12 amino acids long. Trimming took off 4 bases at V and 6 bases at J, with 7 bases between the two ends. CDR3 sequence reads: CSATRTNSPLHF. Written as DNA, the CDR3 is TGCAGTGCTACCAGGACTAATTCACCCCTCCACTTT.

The chain is built from TRBV5-4 and TRBJ1-1, with 7 bases matching TRBD1. The CDR3 has 16 residues. The ends lost 5 bases at V and 4 bases at J; junction bases unmatched: 14. Germline V gene sequence: CDR1 SGHNT, CDR2 YYREEE (reference sequence). For the CDR3, the DNA is TGTGCCAGCAGTCGCCAGGAGGTGAGGGGGCCCACTGAAGCTTTCTTT. It encodes CASSRQEVRGPTEAFF. The whole variable domain, filled in from reference TRBV5-4 and TRBJ1-1, reads ETGVTQSPTHLIKTRGQQVTLRCSSQSGHNTVSWYQQALGQGPQFIFQYYREEENGRGNFPPRFSGLQFPNYSSELNVNALELDDSALYLCASSRQEVRGPTEAFFGQGTRLTVV.

Comment on this clonotype: A much larger clone differs by one base, so this may be a read error. V is TRBV24-1 and J is TRBJ2-7, with no clear D. Between the trimmed V and J ends, which lost 3 bases and 3 bases, there was a span of 8 bases. This CDR3 contains 13 residues. Germline CDR1 and CDR2: KGHDR and SFDVKD. The CDR3 sequence is CATSDAQNYEQYF. CDR3 bases: TGTGCCACCAGTGATGCTCAAAACTACGAGCAGTACTTC.

This clonotype came up a few times. V and J are TRBV11-1 and TRBJ1-2; D is possibly TRBD1 (6 bases). V was shortened by 7 bases and J by 8 bases, with 20 bases between the two germline ends. Germline V gene lookup returns CDR1 SGHAT and CDR2 FQDESV (reference sequence). This CDR3 has 14 amino acids. This CDR3 is CASIQITGASGYTF. The CDR3 DNA reads as TGTGCCAGCATCCAAATCACGGGGGCGAGCGGCTACACCTTC. The variable domain in full, completed from reference TRBV11-1 and TRBJ1-2, reads EAEVAQSPRYKITEKSQAVAFWCDPISGHATLYWYRQILGQGPELLVQFQDESVVDDSQLPKDRFSAERLKGVDSTLKIQPAELGDSAMYLCASIQITGASGYTFGSGTRLTVV.

The table lists this clonotype with many counts. This rearrangement joins TRBV7-6 to TRBJ2-7, with 8 bases aligning to TRBD2. With 3 bases clipped from V and 3 bases from J, the junction kept 4 bases outside the gene matches. CDR1 is SGHVS, CDR2 FNYEAQ, per germline. The CDR3 consists of 14 residues. The CDR3 DNA sequence: TGTGCCAGCAGCTTCGGGGGGGGCCACTACGAGCAGTACTTC. Its translation: CASSFGGGHYEQYF.

This clonotype has only a few counts. The CDR3 reads CASSFSRNNEKLFF. CDR3 DNA sequence: TGTGCCAGCAGTTTCTCACGGAATAATGAAAAACTGTTTTTT. This chain joins TRBV27 and TRBJ1-4, with unresolved D. CDR3 length equals 14 residues. Germline-derived CDR1 and CDR2 are MNHEY and SMNVEV (reference sequence). V was clipped by 3 bases and J by 4 bases, with 9 bases between them.